Reported below is one T cell receptor (beta chain). CDR3 length: 15 residues. V lost 1 base, J lost 2 bases, and 6 bases stayed unmatched. CDR1 is SGHDT and CDR2 is YYEEEE in the germline V gene. These data belong to a study of blood T cell repertoires in COVID-19. Study background: The samples span acute and convalescent COVID-19 from the United States, Italy and Spain.

Seattle enrolled patients during active infection and tracked them longitudinally. Clones were sequenced by immunoSEQ multiplex PCR, and TCRdb holds only the in-frame ones, with some missing. The table shows under 200,000 clones, with roughly 87% occurring only once. The TCR was taken from a woman aged 55-69 years with COVID-19, enrolled during active disease. The rearrangement links TRBV5-6 to TRBJ2-7; the match to TRBD1 covers 7 bases. The sequencing sample was made of peripheral blood. The CDR3 region has the DNA TGTGCCAGCAGCTTGCCTTGGACAGGTGCCTACGAGCAGTACTTC. Translated, it gives CASSLPWTGAYEQYF.